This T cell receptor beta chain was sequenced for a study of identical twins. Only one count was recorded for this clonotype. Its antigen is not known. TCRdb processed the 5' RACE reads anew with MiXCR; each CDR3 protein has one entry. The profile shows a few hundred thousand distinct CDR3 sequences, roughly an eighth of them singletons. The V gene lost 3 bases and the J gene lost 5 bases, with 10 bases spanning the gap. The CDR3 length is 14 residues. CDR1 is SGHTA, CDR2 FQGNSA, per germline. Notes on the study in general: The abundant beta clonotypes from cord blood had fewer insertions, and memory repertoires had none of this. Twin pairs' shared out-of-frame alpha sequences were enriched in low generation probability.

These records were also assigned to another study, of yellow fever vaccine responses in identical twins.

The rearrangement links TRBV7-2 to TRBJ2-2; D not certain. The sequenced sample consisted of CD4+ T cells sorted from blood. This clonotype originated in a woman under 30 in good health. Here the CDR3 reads CASSFYPRTGELFF. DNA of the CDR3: TGTGCCAGCAGCTTTTACCCCCGGACCGGGGAGCTGTTTTTT. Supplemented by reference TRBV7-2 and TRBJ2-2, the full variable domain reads GAGVSQSPSNKVTEKGKDVELRCDPISGHTALYWYRQSLGQGLEFLIYFQGNSAPDKSGLPSDRFSAERTGGSVSTLTIQRTQQEDSAVYLCASSFYPRTGELFFGEGSRLTVL.